This TCR beta chain was sequenced during a study of OX40 agonist ivuxolimab in advanced cancers. About the study: Patients receiving dose escalation had hepatocellular carcinoma, melanoma, renal cell or head and neck cancer. General study results and limits: Near-lowest levels of clonal expansion characterized partial responders at 0.1-3.0 mg/kg. CD8+ T cells were the subset that, on average, had more expanded clones than CD4+.

Some clones are missing from TCRdb's copy, which holds only in-frame ones; the method was immunoSEQ multiplex PCR. The sample comprises roughly 42,000 clones, approximately 90% of which are singletons, and around 28% rests with the top ten. About this clone itself: Its antigen is unknown.

Germline assignment: CDR1 LNHNV and CDR2 YYDKDF (reference sequence). V was clipped by 0 bases and J by 4 bases; unmatched bases: 8. The length of the CDR3 is 17 residues. Sample: CD4+ or CD8+ T cells sorted from blood, taken in a trial of the OX40 agonist ivuxolimab. The chain is built from TRBV15 and TRBJ1-3; 8 bases are a match to TRBD1. This clonotype originated in an adult with an advanced solid tumor such as melanoma, head and neck, liver or kidney cancer. The CDR3 nucleotides are TGTGCCACCAGCAGAGAAATTGCAGGGGGCCGGGGAAACACCATATATTTT. It is translated as CATSREIAGGRGNTIYF.